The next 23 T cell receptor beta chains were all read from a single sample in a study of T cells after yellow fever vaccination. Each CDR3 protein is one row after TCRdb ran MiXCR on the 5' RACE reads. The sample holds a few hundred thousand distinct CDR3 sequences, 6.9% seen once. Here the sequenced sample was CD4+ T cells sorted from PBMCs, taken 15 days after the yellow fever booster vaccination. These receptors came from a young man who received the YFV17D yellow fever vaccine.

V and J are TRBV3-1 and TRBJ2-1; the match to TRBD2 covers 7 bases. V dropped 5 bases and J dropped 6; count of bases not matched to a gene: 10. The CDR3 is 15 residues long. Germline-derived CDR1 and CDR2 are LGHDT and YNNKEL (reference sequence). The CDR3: CASSFQGLTFNEQFF. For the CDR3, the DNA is TGTGCCAGCAGCTTTCAGGGACTAACCTTCAATGAGCAGTTCTTC.

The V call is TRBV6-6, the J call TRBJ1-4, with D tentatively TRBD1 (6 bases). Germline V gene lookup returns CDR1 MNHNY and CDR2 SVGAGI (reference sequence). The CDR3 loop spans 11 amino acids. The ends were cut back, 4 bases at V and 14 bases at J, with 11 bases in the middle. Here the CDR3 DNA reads TGTGCCAGCAGTTTCCGGGACATTCTGTTTTTT. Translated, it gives CASSFRDILFF.

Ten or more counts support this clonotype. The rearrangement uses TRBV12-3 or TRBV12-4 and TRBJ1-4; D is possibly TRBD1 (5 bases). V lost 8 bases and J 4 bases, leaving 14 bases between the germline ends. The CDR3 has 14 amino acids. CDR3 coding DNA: TGTGCCAGCCGGAGGGACCGACATAATGAAAAACTGTTTTTT. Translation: CASRRDRHNEKLFF.

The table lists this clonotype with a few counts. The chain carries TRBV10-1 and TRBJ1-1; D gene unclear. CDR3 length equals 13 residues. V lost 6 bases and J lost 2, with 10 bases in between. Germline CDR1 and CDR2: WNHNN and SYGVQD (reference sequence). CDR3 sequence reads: CASRARENTEAFF. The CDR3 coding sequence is TGCGCCAGCAGAGCACGGGAAAACACTGAAGCTTTCTTT.

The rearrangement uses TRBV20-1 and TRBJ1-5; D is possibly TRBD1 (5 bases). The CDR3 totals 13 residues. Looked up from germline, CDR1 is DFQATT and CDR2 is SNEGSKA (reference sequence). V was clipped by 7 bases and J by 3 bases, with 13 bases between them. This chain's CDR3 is CSGGRAVNQPQHF. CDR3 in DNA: TGCAGTGGGGGCAGGGCGGTCAATCAGCCCCAGCATTTT.

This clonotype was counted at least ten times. The CDR3 bases are TGCAGCGTTCTGACCTCGAACACTGAAGCTTTCTTT. Translation gives CSVLTSNTEAFF. This chain uses TRBV29-1 with TRBJ1-1, with D unclear. Trimming cost V 5 bases and J 1 base, with 8 bases left between them. Germline V lookup: CDR1 SQVTM, CDR2 ANQGSEA. CDR3 size: 12 residues.

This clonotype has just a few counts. The chain's CDR3 is CSVGAGYGYTF. CDR3 DNA sequence: TGCAGTGTTGGGGCTGGCTATGGCTACACCTTC. The chain joins TRBV20-1 to TRBJ1-2; D is possibly TRBD1 (5 bases). This CDR3 contains 11 residues. In germline, CDR1 is DFQATT, CDR2 SNEGSKA (reference sequence). V was clipped by 7 bases and J by 4 bases, with 10 bases between them.

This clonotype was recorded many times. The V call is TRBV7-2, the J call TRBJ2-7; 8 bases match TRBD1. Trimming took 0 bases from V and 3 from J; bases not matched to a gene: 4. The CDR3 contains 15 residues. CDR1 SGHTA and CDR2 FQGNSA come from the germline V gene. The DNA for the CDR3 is TGTGCCAGCAGCTTAGCGTCCGACAGGGGCTACGAGCAGTACTTC. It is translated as CASSLASDRGYEQYF.

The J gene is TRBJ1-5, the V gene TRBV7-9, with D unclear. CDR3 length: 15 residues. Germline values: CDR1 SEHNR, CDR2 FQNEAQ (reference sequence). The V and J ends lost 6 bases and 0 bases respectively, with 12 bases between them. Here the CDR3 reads CASSLPVGSNQPQHF. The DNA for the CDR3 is TGTGCCAGCAGTTTGCCCGTCGGTAGCAATCAGCCCCAGCATTTT. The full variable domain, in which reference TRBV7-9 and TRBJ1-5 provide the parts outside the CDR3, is DTGVSQNPRHKITKRGQNVTFRCDPISEHNRLYWYRQTLGQGPEFLTYFQNEAQLEKSRLLSDRFSAERPKGSFSTLEIQRTEQGDSAMYLCASSLPVGSNQPQHFGDGTRLSIL.

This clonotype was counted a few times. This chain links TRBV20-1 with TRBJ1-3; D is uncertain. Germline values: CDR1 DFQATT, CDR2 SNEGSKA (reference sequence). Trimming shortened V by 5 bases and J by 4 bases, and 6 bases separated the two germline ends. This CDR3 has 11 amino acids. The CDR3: CSAPGGNTIYF. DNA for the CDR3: TGCAGTGCTCCGGGAGGAAACACCATATATTTT.

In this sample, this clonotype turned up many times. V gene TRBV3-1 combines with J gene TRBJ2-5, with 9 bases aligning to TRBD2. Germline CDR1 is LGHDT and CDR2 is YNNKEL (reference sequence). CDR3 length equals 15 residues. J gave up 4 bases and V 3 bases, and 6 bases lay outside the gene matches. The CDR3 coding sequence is TGTGCCAGCAGCCAGGTAGCGGGAGCGACAGAGACCCAGTACTTC. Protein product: CASSQVAGATETQYF.

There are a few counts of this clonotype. The CDR3 DNA is TGTGCCTGGAAGTGGAGTAAGGGCACCTACGAGCAGTACTTC. Translation gives CAWKWSKGTYEQYF. The chain combines TRBV30 with TRBJ2-7, with unresolved D. The V end lost 4 bases, the J end lost 2 bases, and 15 bases lay between the germline ends. The CDR3 spans 14 residues. The germline V gene encodes CDR1 GTSNPN and CDR2 SVGIG (reference sequence).

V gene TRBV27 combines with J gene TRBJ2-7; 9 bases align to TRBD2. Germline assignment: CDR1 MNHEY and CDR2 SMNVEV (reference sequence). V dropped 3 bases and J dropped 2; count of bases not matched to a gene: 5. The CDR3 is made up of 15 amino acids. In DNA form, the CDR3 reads TGTGCCAGCAGTTTTATGGCGGGAGGGCCCTACGAGCAGTACTTC. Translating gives CASSFMAGGPYEQYF.

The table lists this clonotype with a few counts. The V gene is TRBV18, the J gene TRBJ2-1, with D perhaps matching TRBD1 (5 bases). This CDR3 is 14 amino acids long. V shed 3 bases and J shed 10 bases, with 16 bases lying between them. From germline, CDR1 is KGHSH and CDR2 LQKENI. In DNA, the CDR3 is TGTGCCAGCTCACCTTCTTCTCAGGGCGAAGAGCAGTTCTTC. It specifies CASSPSSQGEEQFF.

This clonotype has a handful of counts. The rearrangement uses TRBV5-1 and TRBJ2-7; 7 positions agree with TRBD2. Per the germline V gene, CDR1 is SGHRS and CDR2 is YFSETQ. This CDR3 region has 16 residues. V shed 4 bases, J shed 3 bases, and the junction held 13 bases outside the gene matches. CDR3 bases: TGCGCCAGCAGCGGTGCCTCTAGCGGACTATTCTACGAGCAGTACTTC. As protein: CASSGASSGLFYEQYF.

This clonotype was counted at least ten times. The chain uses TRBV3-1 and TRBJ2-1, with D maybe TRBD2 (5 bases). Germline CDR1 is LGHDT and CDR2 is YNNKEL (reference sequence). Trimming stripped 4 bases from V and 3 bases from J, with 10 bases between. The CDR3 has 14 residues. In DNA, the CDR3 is TGTGCCAGCAGCCCCTACCGGGACTACAATGAGCAGTTCTTC. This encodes CASSPYRDYNEQFF.

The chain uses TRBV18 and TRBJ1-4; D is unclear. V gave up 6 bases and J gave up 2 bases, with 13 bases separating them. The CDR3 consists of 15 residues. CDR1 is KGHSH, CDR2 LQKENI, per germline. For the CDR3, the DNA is TGTGCCAGCTCGCCCGAGCTTCGGACTAATGAAAAACTGTTTTTT. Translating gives CASSPELRTNEKLFF.

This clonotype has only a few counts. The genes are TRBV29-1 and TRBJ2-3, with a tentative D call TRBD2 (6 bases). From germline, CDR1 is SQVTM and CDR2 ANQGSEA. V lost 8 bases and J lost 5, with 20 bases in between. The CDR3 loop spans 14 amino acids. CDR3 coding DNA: TGCAGCTATACGCCAGGGCTAGCGATAGATACGCAGTATTTT. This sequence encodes CSYTPGLAIDTQYF.

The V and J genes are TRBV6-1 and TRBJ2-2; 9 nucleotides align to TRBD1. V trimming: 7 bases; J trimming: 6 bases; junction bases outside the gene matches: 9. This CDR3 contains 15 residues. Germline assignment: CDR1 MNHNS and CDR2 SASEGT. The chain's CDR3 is CASTPGQGVSGELFF. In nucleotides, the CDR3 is TGTGCCAGCACCCCGGGACAGGGAGTGTCCGGGGAGCTGTTTTTT.

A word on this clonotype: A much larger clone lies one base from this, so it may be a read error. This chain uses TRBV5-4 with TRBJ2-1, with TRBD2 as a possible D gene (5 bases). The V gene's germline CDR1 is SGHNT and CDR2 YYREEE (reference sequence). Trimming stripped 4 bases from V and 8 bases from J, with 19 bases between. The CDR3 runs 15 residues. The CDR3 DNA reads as TGTGCCAGCAGCGACCGGGCGGACTCGTGCTATGAGCAGTTCTTC. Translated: CASSDRADSCYEQFF.

CDR3 amino acids: CASSSGLGVNTEAFF. The CDR3 DNA sequence: TGCGCCAGCAGCTCGGGCCTGGGAGTGAACACTGAAGCTTTCTTT. The chain uses TRBV5-1 and TRBJ1-1; D is unresolved. The CDR3 is 15 amino acids. Deletions cut 3 bases from V and 0 bases from J, with 12 bases between. Looked up from germline, CDR1 is SGHRS and CDR2 is YFSETQ. Using reference TRBV5-1 and TRBJ1-1 for the parts outside the CDR3, the full variable domain is KAGVTQTPRYLIKTRGQQVTLSCSPISGHRSVSWYQQTPGQGLQFLFEYFSETQRNKGNFPGRFSGRQFSNSRSEMNVSTLELGDSALYLCASSSGLGVNTEAFFGQGTRLTVV.

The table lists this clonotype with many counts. In nucleotides, the CDR3 is TGCGCCAGCAGCTTGGGGGCCGGGGCCTACGAGCAGTACTTC. Its translation is CASSLGAGAYEQYF. This chain uses TRBV5-1 with TRBJ2-7; TRBD2 is a possible D gene (5 bases). CDR1 and CDR2 from the germline V gene are SGHRS and YFSETQ. The CDR3 has 14 residues. Trimming took off 0 bases at V and 2 bases at J, with 9 bases between the two ends.

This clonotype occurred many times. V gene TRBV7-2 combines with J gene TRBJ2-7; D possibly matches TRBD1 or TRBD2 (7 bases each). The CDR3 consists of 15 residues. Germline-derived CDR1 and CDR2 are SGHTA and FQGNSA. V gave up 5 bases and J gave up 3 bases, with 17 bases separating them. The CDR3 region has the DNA TGTGCCAGCAGCCCCCAGGGGGGGACGGTCTACGAGCAGTACTTC. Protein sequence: CASSPQGGTVYEQYF.